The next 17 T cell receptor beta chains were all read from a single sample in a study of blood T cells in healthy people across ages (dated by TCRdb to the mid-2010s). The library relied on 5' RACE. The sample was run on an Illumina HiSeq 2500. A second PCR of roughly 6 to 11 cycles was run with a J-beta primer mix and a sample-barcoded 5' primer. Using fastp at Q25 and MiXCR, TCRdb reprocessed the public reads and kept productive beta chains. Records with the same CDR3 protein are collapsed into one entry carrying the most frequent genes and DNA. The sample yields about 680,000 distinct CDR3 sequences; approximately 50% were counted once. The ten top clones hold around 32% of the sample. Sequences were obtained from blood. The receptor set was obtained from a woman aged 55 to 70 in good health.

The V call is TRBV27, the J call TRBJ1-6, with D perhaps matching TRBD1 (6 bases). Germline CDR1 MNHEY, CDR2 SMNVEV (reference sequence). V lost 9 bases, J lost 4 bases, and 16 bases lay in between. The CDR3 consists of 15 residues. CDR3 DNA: TGTGCCAGTACGGACAGACAACCATATAATTCACCCCTCCACTTT. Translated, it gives CASTDRQPYNSPLHF.

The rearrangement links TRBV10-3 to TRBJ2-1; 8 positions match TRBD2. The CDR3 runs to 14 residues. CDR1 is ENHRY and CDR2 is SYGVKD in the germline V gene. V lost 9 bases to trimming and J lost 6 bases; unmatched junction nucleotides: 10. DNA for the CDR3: TGTGCCATTACTAGCGGTAAAAACTCCAATGAGCAGTTCTTC. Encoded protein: CAITSGKNSNEQFF.

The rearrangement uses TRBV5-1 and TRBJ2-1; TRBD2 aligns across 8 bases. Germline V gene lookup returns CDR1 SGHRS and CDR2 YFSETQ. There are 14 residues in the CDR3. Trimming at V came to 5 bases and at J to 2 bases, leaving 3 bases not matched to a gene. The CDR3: CASRERGTYNEQFF. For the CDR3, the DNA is TGCGCCAGCAGGGAGCGGGGGACCTACAATGAGCAGTTCTTC.

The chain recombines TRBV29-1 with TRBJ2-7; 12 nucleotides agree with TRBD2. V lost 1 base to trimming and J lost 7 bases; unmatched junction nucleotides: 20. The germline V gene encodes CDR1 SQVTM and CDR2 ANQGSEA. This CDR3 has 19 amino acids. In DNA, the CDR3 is TGCAGCGTTGAAGGGACTAGCGGGAAATATGGGAGCTCCTACAATGAGCAGTACTTC. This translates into CSVEGTSGKYGSSYNEQYF.

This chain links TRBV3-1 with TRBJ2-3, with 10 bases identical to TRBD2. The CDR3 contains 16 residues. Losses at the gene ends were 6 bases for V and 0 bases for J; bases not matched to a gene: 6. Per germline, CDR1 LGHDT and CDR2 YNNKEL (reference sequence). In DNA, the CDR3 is TGTGCCAGCAGATCTACTAGCGGGGCTAGCACAGATACGCAGTATTTT. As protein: CASRSTSGASTDTQYF.

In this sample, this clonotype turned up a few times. CDR3 nucleotide sequence: TGTGCCAGCAGTTTGGCCGGGACAGTCGACGGCTACACCTTC. Amino acid sequence: CASSLAGTVDGYTF. The chain links TRBV27 to TRBJ1-2; TRBD1 agrees at 7 bases. This CDR3 is built from 14 residues. Germline V CDR1 and CDR2: MNHEY, SMNVEV (reference sequence). The trim removed 3 bases at V and 8 bases at J, leaving 9 bases unmatched.

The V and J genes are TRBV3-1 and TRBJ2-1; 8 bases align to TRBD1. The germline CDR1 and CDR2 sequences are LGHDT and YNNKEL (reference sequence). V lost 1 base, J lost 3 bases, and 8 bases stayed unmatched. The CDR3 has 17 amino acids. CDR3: CASSQGERTGGYNEQFF. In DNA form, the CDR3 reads TGTGCCAGCAGCCAAGGGGAGCGCACAGGGGGCTACAATGAGCAGTTCTTC.

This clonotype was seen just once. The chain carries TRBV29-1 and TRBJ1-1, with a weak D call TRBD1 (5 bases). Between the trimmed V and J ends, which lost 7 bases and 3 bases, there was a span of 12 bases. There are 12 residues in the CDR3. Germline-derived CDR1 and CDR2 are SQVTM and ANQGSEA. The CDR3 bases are TGCAGCGCATCAACAGGAGACACTGAAGCTTTCTTT. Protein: CSASTGDTEAFF.

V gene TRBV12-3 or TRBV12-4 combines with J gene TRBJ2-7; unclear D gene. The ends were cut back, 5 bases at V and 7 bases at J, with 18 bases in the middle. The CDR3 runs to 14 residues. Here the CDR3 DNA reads TGTGCCAGCAGTGTTTTGGCCACCCACAATGAGCAGTACTTC. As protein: CASSVLATHNEQYF.

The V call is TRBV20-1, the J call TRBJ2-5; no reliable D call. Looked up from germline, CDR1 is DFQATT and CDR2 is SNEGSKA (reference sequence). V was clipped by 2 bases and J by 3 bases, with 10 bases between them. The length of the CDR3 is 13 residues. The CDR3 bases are TGCAGTGCTAGATCTTCCGAGAAAGAGACCCAGTACTTC. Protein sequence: CSARSSEKETQYF.

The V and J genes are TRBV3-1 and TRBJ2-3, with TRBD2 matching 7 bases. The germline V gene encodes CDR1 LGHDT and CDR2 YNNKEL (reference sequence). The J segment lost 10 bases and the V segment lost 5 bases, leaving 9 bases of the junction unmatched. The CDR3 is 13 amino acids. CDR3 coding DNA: TGTGCCAGCAGCTACATTGGGACTACATCGCAGTATTTT. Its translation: CASSYIGTTSQYF.

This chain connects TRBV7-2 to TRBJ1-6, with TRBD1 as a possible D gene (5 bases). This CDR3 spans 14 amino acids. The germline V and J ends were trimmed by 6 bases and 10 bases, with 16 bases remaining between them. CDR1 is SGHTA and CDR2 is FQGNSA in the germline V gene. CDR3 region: CASRFTRGRSPLHF. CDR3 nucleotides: TGTGCCAGCAGGTTCACGAGGGGTCGCTCACCCCTCCACTTT. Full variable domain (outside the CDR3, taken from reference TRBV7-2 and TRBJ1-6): GAGVSQSPSNKVTEKGKDVELRCDPISGHTALYWYRQSLGQGLEFLIYFQGNSAPDKSGLPSDRFSAERTGGSVSTLTIQRTQQEDSAVYLCASRFTRGRSPLHFGNGTRLTVT.

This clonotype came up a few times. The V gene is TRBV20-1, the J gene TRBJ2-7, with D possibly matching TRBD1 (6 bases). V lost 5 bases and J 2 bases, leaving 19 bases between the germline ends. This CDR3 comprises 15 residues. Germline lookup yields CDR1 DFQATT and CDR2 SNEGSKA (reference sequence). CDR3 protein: CSAPHSPTGTYEQYF. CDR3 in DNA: TGCAGTGCTCCCCACTCTCCCACAGGGACCTACGAGCAGTACTTC.

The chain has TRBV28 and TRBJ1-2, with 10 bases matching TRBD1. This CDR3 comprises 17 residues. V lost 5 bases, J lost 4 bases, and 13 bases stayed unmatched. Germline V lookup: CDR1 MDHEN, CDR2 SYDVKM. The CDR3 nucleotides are TGTGCCAGCAGTCTCGCCGGGACAGGGGCGGTGTTCTATGGCTACACCTTC. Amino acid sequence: CASSLAGTGAVFYGYTF.

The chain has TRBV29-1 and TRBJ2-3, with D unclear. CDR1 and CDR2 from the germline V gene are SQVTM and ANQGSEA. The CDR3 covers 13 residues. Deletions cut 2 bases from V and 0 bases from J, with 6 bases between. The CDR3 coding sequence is TGCAGCGTTGAACGGTCTAGCACAGATACGCAGTATTTT. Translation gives CSVERSSTDTQYF.

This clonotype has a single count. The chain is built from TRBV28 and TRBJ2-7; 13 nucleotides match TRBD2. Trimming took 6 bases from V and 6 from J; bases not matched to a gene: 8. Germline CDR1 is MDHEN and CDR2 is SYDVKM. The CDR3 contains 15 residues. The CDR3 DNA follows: TGTGCCAGCAGGACCGCAGGACTAGCGGGAGTCGAGCAGTACTTC. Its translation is CASRTAGLAGVEQYF.

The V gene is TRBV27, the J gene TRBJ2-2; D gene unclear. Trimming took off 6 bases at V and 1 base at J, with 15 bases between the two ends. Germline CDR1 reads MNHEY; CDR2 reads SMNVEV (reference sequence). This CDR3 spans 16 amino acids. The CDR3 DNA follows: TGTGCCAGCAGCCACAAGCGTGGGGTGAACACCGGGGAGCTGTTTTTT. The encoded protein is CASSHKRGVNTGELFF.